This is a list of T cell receptor beta chains from one sample in a study of shared clonotypes between healthy human individuals. Generated by immunoSEQ multiplex PCR, the TCRdb table keeps only in-frame clones and is missing some. The sample lists some 1,900,000 clones; over 85% were seen once. Sequencing was performed on naive CD8+ T cells sorted from blood. These receptors all stem from a man between 18 and 35 years old in good health. Each CDR3 is given with its conserved first and last residue. The order of the fields is V gene, clone size, J gene, D gene, CDR3 protein, CDR3 DNA. The D gene is left open where the match is weak. Size tells how often a clone was seen (once, few, many) or the class of an expanded clone, and some rows leave it out.

TRBV13	-	TRBJ1-1	TRBD1	CASSTTGTANTEAFF	TGTGCCAGCAGCACAACCGGGACAGCGAACACTGAAGCTTTCTTT
TRBV13	-	TRBJ2-2	TRBD2	CASSLSGLAPGELFF	TGTGCCAGCAGCCTATCGGGACTAGCGCCCGGGGAGCTGTTTTTT
TRBV28	-	TRBJ1-3	TRBD1	CASRPDRGNTIYF	TGTGCCAGCAGACCGGACAGGGGAAACACCATATATTTT
TRBV6-5	-	TRBJ2-7	TRBD1	CASSSTGTGGLNEQYF	TGTGCCAGCAGTTCGACCGGGACAGGGGGCCTGAACGAGCAGTACTTC
TRBV2	-	TRBJ2-7	-	CATAPAGTAYGGSEQYF	TGTGCCACAGCTCCAGCCGGGACAGCCTATGGGGGGTCCGAGCAGTACTTC
TRBV4-3	-	TRBJ2-7	TRBD2	CASSPGLGLAGSYEQYF	TGCGCCAGCAGCCCAGGGCTGGGGCTAGCGGGGTCCTACGAGCAGTACTTC
TRBV30	-	TRBJ2-7	-	CAWTTFGPTYEQYF	TGTGCCTGGACTACTTTCGGGCCTACCTACGAGCAGTACTTC
TRBV7-9	-	TRBJ1-2	TRBD1	CASSLGAGQGLGSYTF	TGTGCCAGCAGCTTAGGCGCGGGACAGGGTCTGGGAAGCTACACCTTC
TRBV30	few	TRBJ1-6	TRBD1	CAWSRTGGNSPLHF	TGTGCCTGGAGCCGGACAGGGGGGAACTCACCCCTCCACTTT
TRBV5-6	-	TRBJ2-7	-	CASSLGGNPYEQYF	TGTGCCAGCAGCTTGGGCGGAAACCCCTACGAGCAGTACTTC
TRBV5-1	-	TRBJ1-1	-	CASSSPGHVNTEAFF	TGCGCCAGCAGCAGCCCGGGACACGTGAACACTGAAGCTTTCTTT
TRBV19	-	TRBJ1-5	-	CASSLRTGGQPQHF	TGTGCCAGTAGCCTTCGGACGGGAGGTCAGCCCCAGCATTTT
TRBV6-6	-	TRBJ2-7	-	CASSYGQLYEQYF	TGTGCCAGCAGTTACGGACAGCTTTACGAGCAGTACTTC
TRBV4-1	-	TRBJ2-5	-	CASGESLAFGETQYF	TGCGCCAGCGGAGAGTCTCTAGCGTTCGGAGAGACCCAGTACTTC
TRBV28	-	TRBJ2-3	TRBD2	CASSTRLAGGADTQYF	TGTGCCAGCAGTACTCGACTAGCGGGGGGAGCAGATACGCAGTATTTT